The 10 T cell receptor beta chains below were found in one sample sequenced in a study of graft-versus-host responses after intestinal transplantation. Assay used: immunoSEQ multiplex PCR; TCRdb lists only in-frame clones, some missing. The sample records some 90,000 clones, roughly 90% being singletons. Their recognized antigens are unknown. This sample comprised unstimulated CD8+ T cells sorted from spleen or lymph node cells, obtained before transplant. These receptor sequences come from a human donor who was the organ donor for an intestinal transplant.

V usage is TRBV19 and J usage is TRBJ2-1, with TRBD2 as a possible D gene (5 bases). CDR1 and CDR2 (germline): LNHDA, SQIVND (reference sequence). The V end was cut by 7 bases, the J end by 6 bases, with 13 bases between. The CDR3 sequence is 13 residues long. The CDR3 nucleotides are TGTGCCAGTACCATAGGACTGACCAATGAGCAGTTCTTC. This codes for CASTIGLTNEQFF.

The gene calls are TRBV6-1 and TRBJ2-1; 12 nucleotides match TRBD1. The V gene end was trimmed by 3 bases and the J gene end by 5 bases; junction bases not matched to a gene: 2. This CDR3 comprises 15 residues. Germline lookup yields CDR1 MNHNS and CDR2 SASEGT. Here the CDR3 reads CASSEGTGGHNEQFF. The CDR3 nucleotides read TGTGCCAGCAGTGAGGGGACAGGGGGCCACAATGAGCAGTTCTTC.

V and J are TRBV5-1 and TRBJ2-3; D may be TRBD2 (5 bases). CDR3 size: 12 residues. Germline CDR1 is SGHRS and CDR2 is YFSETQ. V gave up 4 bases and J gave up 5 bases, with 8 bases separating them. Here the CDR3 DNA reads TGCGCCAGCAGCCGCGAGGGAGATACGCAGTATTTT. Amino acids: CASSREGDTQYF.

In DNA form, the CDR3 reads TGTGCCAGCAGCTTATGGACAGGGTCCTACGAGCAGTACTTC. This translates into CASSLWTGSYEQYF. The chain carries TRBV7-8 and TRBJ2-7; TRBD1 matches at 8 bases. V lost 2 bases to trimming and J lost 1 base; unmatched junction nucleotides: 1. Looked up from germline, CDR1 is SGHVS and CDR2 is FQNEAQ. The CDR3 contains 14 residues.

The chain combines TRBV7-6 with TRBJ2-1, with 8 bases aligning to TRBD2. Trimming removed 5 bases from V and 8 bases from J; junction bases left unmatched: 11. In germline, CDR1 is SGHVS, CDR2 FNYEAQ. The CDR3 consists of 15 residues. The CDR3 coding sequence is TGTGCCAGCAGCCCAAATCCGGGACTAGTCGATGAGCAGTTCTTC. Translation: CASSPNPGLVDEQFF.

This clone was observed a few times. The chain joins TRBV4-3 to TRBJ2-1; perhaps TRBD2 as D (6 bases). The germline CDR1 and CDR2 sequences are LGHNA and YSLEER. The V end was cut by 0 bases, the J end by 5 bases, with 14 bases between. The CDR3 totals 16 residues. The CDR3: CASSQEFSGGNNEQFF. CDR3 in DNA: TGCGCCAGCAGCCAAGAATTTTCCGGGGGAAACAATGAGCAGTTCTTC.

This clone occurred once. The chain combines TRBV7-9 with TRBJ1-5, with TRBD1 matching over 10 bases. This CDR3 is built from 17 residues. The junction had 7 bases not matched to a gene; V was cut back by 5 bases and J by 0 bases. The germline V gene has CDR1 SEHNR and CDR2 FQNEAQ (reference sequence). Here the CDR3 reads CASSRDRGTYSNQPQHF. The CDR3 DNA is TGTGCCAGCAGCAGGGACAGGGGCACCTATAGCAATCAGCCCCAGCATTTT.

V and J are TRBV28 and TRBJ2-3; a possible D gene is TRBD2 (5 bases). From germline, CDR1 is MDHEN and CDR2 SYDVKM. Trimming left V 4 bases short and J 0 bases short, with 17 bases between. CDR3 length equals 17 residues. The CDR3 is CASSSPIRGSSTDTQYF. The CDR3 bases are TGTGCCAGCAGTTCTCCCATCCGGGGTTCTAGCACAGATACGCAGTATTTT.

The chain joins TRBV5-6 to TRBJ1-2; the D gene is possibly TRBD1 (5 bases). The V end lost 2 bases, the J end lost 6 bases, and 8 bases lay between the germline ends. Germline CDR1 SGHDT, CDR2 YYEEEE. The CDR3 is 12 residues long. Here the CDR3 DNA reads TGTGCCAGCAGCTTTTCAGGGAATGGCTACACCTTC. This gives the protein CASSFSGNGYTF.

The V call is TRBV4-1, the J call TRBJ1-5, with D possibly being TRBD1 (6 bases). Between the trimmed V and J ends, which lost 0 bases and 5 bases, there was a span of 17 bases. The CDR3 is 17 amino acids. In germline, CDR1 is MGHRA, CDR2 YSYEKL. CDR3 in DNA: TGCGCCAGCAGCCAAGATCCGGGGGCGCGGGGGTATCAGCCCCAGCATTTT. Its protein is CASSQDPGARGYQPQHF.